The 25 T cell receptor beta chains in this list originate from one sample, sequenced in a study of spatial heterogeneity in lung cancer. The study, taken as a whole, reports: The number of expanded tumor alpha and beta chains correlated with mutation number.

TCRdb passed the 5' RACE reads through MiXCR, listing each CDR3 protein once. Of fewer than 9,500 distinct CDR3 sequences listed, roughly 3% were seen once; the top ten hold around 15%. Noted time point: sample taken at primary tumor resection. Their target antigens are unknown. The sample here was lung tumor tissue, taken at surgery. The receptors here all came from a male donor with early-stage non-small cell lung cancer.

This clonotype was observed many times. The CDR3 nucleotides are TGTGCCTGGAGTGTTTCAGGGGGCACCGGGGAGCTGTTTTTT. Its protein product is CAWSVSGGTGELFF. The J gene is TRBJ2-2, the V gene TRBV30, with 7 bases matching TRBD1. CDR1 and CDR2 from the germline V gene are GTSNPN and SVGIG (reference sequence). V shed 0 bases and J 4 bases; nucleotides not matched to a gene: 2. The CDR3 has 14 residues.

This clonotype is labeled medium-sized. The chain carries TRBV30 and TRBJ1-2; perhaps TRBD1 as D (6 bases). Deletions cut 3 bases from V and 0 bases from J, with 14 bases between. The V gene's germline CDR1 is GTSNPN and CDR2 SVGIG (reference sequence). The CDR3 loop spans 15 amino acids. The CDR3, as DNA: TGTGCCTGGAGGGGACCAGGGACAACTAACTATGGCTACACCTTC. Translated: CAWRGPGTTNYGYTF.

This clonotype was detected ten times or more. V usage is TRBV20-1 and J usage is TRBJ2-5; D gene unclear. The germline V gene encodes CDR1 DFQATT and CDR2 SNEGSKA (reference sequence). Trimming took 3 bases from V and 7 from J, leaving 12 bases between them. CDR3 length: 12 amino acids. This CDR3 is CSARGRTGTQYF. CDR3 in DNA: TGCAGTGCTAGGGGCAGAACGGGGACCCAGTACTTC.

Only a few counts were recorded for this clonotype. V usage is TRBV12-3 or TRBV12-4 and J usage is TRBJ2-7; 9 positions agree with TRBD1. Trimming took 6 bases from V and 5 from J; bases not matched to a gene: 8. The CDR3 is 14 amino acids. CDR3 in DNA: TGTGCCAGCAGCCTGGGAGGACAGGGGAACGAGCAGTACTTC. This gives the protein CASSLGGQGNEQYF.

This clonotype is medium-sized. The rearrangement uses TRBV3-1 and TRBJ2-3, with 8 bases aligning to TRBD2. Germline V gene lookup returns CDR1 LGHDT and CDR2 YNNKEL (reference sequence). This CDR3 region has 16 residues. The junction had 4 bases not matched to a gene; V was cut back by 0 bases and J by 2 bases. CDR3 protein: CASSQERTSITDTQYF. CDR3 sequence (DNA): TGTGCCAGCAGCCAAGAGAGGACTAGCATCACAGATACGCAGTATTTT.

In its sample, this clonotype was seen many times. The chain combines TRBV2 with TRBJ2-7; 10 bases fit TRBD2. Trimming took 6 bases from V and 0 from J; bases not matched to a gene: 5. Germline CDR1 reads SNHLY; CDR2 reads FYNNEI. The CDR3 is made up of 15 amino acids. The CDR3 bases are TGTGCCAGCAGAAGTAGCGGGGGGAGCTCCTACGAGCAGTACTTC. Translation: CASRSSGGSSYEQYF.

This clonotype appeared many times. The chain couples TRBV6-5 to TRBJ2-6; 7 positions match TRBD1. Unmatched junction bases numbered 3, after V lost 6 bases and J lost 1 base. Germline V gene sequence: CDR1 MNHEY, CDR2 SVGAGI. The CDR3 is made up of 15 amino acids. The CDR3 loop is CASSYRGSGANVLTF. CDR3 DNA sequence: TGTGCCAGCAGCTACAGGGGTTCTGGGGCCAACGTCCTGACTTTC.

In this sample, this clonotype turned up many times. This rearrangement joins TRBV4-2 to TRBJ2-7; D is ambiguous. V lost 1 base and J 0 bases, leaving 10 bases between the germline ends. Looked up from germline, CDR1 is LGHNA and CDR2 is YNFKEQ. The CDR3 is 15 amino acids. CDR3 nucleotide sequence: TGTGCCAGCAGCCAAGGCGTAACGAACTCCTACGAGCAGTACTTC. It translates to CASSQGVTNSYEQYF.

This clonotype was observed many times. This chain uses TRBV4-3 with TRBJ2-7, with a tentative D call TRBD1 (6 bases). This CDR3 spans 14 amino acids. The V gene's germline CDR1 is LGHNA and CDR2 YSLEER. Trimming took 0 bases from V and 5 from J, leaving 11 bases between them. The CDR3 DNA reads TGCGCCAGCAGCCAAGATCAGGGGTCCCACGAGCAGTACTTC. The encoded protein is CASSQDQGSHEQYF.

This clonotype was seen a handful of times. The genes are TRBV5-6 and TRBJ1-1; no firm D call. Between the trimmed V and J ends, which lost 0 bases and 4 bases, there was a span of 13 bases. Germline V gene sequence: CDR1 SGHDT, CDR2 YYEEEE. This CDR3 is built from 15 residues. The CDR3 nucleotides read TGTGCCAGCAGCTTGGGGGCCGGGAAGAGCACTGAAGCTTTCTTT. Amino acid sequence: CASSLGAGKSTEAFF.

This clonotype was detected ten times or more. This CDR3 reads CASSLRAGVYNEQFF. The CDR3 DNA is TGTGCCAGCAGTTTAAGGGCGGGCGTCTACAATGAGCAGTTCTTC. The J gene is TRBJ2-1, the V gene TRBV12-3 or TRBV12-4; the D gene is possibly TRBD2 (5 bases). V was cut by 2 bases and J by 3 bases, with 11 bases left in between. This CDR3 contains 15 residues.

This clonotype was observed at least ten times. The CDR3 spells CASSQGLEQFF. CDR3 in DNA: TGTGCCAGCAGCCAAGGTTTGGAGCAGTTCTTC. The chain recombines TRBV3-1 with TRBJ2-1; no reliable D call. CDR3 size: 11 residues. With 1 base removed from V and 10 bases from J, the gap between germline ends came to 5 bases. The V gene's germline CDR1 is LGHDT and CDR2 YNNKEL (reference sequence).

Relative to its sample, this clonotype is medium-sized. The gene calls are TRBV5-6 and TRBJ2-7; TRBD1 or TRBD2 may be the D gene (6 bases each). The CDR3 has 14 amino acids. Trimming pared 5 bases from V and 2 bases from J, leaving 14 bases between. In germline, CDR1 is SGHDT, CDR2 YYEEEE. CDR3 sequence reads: CASRRRGEAYEQYF. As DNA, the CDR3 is TGTGCCAGCAGGAGAAGGGGGGAGGCCTACGAGCAGTACTTC.

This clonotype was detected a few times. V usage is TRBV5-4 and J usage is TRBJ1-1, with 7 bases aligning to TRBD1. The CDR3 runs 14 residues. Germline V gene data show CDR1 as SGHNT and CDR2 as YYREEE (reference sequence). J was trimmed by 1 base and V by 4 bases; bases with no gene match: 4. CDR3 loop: CASSPGQRNTEAFF. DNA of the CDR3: TGTGCCAGCAGCCCGGGACAGCGGAACACTGAAGCTTTCTTT.

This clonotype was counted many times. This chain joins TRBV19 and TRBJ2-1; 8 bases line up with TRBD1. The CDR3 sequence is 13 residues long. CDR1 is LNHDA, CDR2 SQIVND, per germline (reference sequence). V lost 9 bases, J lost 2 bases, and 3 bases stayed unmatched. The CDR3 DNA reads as TGTGCCAGCATGGACAGGGCCTACAATGAGCAGTTCTTC. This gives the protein CASMDRAYNEQFF.

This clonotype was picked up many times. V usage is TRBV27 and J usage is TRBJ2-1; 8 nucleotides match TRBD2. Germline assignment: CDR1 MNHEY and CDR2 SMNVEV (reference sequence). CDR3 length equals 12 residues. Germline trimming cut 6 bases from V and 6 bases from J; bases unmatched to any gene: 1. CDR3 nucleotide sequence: TGTGCCAGCAGCGGGGGGGCCAATGAGCAGTTCTTC. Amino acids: CASSGGANEQFF.

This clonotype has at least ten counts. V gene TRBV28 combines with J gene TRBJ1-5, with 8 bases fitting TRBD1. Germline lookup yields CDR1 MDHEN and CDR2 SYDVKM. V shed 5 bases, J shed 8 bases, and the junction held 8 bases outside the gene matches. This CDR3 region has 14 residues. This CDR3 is CASSPRQGWEPQHF. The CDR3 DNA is TGTGCCAGCAGTCCCAGACAGGGGTGGGAGCCCCAGCATTTT.

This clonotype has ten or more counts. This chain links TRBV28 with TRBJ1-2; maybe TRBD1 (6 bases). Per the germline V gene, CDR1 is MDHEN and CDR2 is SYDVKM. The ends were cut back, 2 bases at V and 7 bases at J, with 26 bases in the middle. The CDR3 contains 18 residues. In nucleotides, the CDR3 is TGTGCCAGCAGTTTAATTGCAGGACCCCTTGGGGGGGGCGGTGGCTACACCTTC. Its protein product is CASSLIAGPLGGGGGYTF.

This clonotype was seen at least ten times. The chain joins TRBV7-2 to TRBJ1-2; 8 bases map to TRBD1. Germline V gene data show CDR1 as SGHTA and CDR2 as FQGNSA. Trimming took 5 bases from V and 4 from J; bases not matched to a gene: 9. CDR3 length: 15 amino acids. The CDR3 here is CASSPALGQVYGYTF. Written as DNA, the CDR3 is TGTGCCAGCAGCCCGGCCCTGGGACAGGTCTATGGCTACACCTTC.

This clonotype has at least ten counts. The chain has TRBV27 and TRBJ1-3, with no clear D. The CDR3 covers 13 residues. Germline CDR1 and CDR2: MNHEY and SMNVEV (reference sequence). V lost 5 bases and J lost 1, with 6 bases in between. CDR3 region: CASSMRSGNTIYF. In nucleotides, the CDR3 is TGTGCCAGCAGTATGAGATCTGGAAACACCATATATTTT.

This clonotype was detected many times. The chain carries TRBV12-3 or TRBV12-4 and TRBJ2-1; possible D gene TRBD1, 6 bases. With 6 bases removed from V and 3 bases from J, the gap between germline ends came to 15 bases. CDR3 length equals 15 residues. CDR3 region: CASRTTMDSYNEQFF. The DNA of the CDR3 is TGTGCCAGCAGAACCACAATGGACAGCTACAATGAGCAGTTCTTC.

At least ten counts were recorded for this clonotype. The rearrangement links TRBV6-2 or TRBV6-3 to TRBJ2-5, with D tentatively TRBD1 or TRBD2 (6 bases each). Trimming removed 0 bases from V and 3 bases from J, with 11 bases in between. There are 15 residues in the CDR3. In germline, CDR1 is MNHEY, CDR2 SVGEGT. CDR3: CASSYSRGGKETQYF. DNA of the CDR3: TGTGCCAGCAGTTACTCGAGAGGGGGGAAAGAGACCCAGTACTTC.

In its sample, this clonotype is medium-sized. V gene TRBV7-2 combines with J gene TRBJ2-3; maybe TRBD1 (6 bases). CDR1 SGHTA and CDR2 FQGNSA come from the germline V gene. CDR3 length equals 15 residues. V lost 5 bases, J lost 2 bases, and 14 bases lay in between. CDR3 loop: CASSATGHHTDTQYF. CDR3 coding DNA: TGTGCCAGCAGCGCAACGGGACACCACACAGATACGCAGTATTTT.

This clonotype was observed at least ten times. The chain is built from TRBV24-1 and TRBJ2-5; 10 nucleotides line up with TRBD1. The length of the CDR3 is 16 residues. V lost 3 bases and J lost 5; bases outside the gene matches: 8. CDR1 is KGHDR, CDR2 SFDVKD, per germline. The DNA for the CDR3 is TGTGCCACCAGTGATGCGGGACAGGGGAATCCGGAGACCCAGTACTTC. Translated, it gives CATSDAGQGNPETQYF.

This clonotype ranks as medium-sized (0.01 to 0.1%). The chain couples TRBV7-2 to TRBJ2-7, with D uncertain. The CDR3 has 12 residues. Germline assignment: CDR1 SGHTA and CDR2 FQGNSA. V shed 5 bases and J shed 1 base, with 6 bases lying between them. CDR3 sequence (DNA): TGTGCCAGCAGCCCGAGATCCTACGAGCAGTACTTC. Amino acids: CASSPRSYEQYF. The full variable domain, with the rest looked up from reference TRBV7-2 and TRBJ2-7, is GAGVSQSPSNKVTEKGKDVELRCDPISGHTALYWYRQSLGQGLEFLIYFQGNSAPDKSGLPSDRFSAERTGGSVSTLTIQRTQQEDSAVYLCASSPRSYEQYFGPGTRLTVT.